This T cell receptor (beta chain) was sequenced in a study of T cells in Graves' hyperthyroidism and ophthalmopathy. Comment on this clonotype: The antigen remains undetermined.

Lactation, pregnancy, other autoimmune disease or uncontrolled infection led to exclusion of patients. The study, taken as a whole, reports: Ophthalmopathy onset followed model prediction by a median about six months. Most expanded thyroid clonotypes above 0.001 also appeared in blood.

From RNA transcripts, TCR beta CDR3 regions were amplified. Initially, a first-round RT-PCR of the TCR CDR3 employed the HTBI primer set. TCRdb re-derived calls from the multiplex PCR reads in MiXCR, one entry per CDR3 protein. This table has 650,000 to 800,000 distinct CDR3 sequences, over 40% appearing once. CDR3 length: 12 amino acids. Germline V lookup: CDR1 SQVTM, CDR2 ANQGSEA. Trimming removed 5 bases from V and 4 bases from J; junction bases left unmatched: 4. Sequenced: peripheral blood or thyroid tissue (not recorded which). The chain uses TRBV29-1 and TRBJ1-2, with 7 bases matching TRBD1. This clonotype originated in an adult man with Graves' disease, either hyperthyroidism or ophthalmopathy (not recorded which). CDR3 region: CSVLGGAYGYTF. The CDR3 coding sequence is TGCAGCGTTTTAGGGGGCGCCTATGGCTACACCTTC. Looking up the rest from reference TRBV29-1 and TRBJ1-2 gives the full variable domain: SAVISQKPSRDICQRGTSLTIQCQVDSQVTMMFWYRQQPGQSLTLIATANQGSEATYESGFVIDKFPISRPNLTFSTLTVSNMSPEDSSIYLCSVLGGAYGYTFGSGTRLTVV.